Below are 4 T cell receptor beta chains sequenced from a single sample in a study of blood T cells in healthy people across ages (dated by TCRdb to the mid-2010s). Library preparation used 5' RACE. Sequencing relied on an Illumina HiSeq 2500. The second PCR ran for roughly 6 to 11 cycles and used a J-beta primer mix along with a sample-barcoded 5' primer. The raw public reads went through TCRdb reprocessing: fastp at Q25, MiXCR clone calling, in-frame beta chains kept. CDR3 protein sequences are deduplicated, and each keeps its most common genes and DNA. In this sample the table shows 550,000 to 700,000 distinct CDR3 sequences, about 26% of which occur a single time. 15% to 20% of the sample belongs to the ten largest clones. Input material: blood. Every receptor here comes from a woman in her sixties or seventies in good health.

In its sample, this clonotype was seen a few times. The CDR3 reads CASSLGGGVGIGYTF. The CDR3 DNA reads TGTGCCAGCAGCTTGGGCGGAGGTGTGGGGATTGGCTACACCTTC. The rearrangement joins TRBV7-2 to TRBJ1-2; D is unresolved. Germline-derived CDR1 and CDR2 are SGHTA and FQGNSA. This CDR3 region has 15 residues. The ends were cut back, 3 bases at V and 7 bases at J, with 18 bases in the middle. The full variable domain, with the rest looked up from reference TRBV7-2 and TRBJ1-2, is GAGVSQSPSNKVTEKGKDVELRCDPISGHTALYWYRQSLGQGLEFLIYFQGNSAPDKSGLPSDRFSAERTGGSVSTLTIQRTQQEDSAVYLCASSLGGGVGIGYTFGSGTRLTVV.

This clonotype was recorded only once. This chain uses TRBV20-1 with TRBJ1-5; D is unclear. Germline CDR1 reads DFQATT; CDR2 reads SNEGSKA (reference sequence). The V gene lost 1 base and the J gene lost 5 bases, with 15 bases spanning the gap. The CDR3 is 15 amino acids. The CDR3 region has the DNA TGCAGTGCTAGAGTTCTCGGGGTAAGCGATCAGCCCCAGCATTTT. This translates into CSARVLGVSDQPQHF.

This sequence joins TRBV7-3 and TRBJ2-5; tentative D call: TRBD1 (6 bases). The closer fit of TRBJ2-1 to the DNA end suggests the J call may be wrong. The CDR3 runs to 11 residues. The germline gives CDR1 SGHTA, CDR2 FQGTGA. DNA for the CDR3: TGTGCCAGCAGCTTTAGGGGGTTGCAGTTCTTC. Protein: CASSFRGLQFF.

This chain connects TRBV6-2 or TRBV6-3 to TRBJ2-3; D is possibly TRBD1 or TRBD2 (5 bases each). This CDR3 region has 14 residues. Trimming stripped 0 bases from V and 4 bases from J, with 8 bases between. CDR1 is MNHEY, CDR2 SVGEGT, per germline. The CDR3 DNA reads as TGTGCCAGCAGTTACTCGAGGGGCGCAGATACGCAGTATTTT. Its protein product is CASSYSRGADTQYF.